Sequencing of this T cell receptor beta chain was carried out in a study of neoadjuvant anti-PD-1 for oral cavity cancer. Germline values: CDR1 MNHEY, CDR2 SMNVEV (reference sequence). After removal of 4 bases from V and 13 bases from J, the junction contained 4 bases not matched to a gene. The CDR3 loop spans 13 amino acids. Study-wide results and caveats: Higher pretreatment Treg/Th17 ratios tracked higher pretreatment blood clonality.

This clone was found a few times. Its antigen is still unknown. Two replicates per tumor sample, mostly from about 4.6 ug of genomic DNA. Sequenced by immunoSEQ multiplex PCR; TCRdb stores in-frame clones only, minus some. The sample has approximately 4,500 clones, roughly 64% seen once. The rearrangement joins TRBV27 to TRBJ2-1; 13 positions agree with TRBD2. The sequences come from tumor tissue, collected before nivolumab (anti-PD-1) treatment. The TCR was taken from a person aged 35-79 years with oral cavity squamous cell carcinoma. This chain's CDR3 is CASSSGLAGLQFF. The DNA for the CDR3 is TGTGCCAGCAGTTCGGGACTAGCGGGGCTCCAGTTCTTC.